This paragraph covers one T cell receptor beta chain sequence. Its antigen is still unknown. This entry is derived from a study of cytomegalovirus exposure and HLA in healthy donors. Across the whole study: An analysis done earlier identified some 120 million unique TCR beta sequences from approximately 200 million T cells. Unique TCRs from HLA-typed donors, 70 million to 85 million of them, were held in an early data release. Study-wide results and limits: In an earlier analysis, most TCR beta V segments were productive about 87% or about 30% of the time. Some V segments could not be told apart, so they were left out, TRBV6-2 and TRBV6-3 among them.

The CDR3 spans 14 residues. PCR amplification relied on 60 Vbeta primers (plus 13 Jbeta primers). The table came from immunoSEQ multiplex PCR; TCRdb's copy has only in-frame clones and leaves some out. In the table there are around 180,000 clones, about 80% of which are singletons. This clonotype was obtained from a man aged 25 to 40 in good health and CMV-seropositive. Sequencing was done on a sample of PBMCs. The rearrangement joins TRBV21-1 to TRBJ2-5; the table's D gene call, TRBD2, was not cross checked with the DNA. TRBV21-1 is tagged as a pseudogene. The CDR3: CASSKWRRGETQYF. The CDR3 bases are TGTGCCAGCAGCAAATGGCGGAGAGGGGAGACCCAGTACTTC.